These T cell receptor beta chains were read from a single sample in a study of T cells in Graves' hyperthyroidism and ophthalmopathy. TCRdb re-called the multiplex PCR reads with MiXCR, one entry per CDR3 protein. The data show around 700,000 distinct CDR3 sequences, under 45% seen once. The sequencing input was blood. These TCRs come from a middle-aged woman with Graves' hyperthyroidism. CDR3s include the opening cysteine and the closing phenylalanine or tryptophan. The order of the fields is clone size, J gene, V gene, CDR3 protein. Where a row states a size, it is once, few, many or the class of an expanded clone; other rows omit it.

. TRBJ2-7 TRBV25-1 CASRSRQSQGEQYF
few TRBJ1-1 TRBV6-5 CASSYSSGTFVTEAFF
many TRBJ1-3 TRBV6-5 CASSYGTGSGNTIYF
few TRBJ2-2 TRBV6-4 CASSVELYRELFF
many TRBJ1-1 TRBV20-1 CSASTPRRTAEAFF
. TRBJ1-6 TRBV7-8 CASSSDLRSYNSPLHF
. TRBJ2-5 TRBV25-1 CASSVTYRETQYF
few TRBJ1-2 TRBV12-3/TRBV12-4 CASSYDRGGIYGYTF
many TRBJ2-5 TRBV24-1 CATSEWDSQETQYF
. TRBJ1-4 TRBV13 CASSPPGQDNEKLFF
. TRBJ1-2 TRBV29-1 CSVEPGQGVYGYTF
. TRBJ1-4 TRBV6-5 CASSRQGNGYEKLFF
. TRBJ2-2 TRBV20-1 CSARESGTGIGELFF
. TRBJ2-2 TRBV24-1 CATGRGTGELFF
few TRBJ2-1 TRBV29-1 CSVSSGRGEQFF
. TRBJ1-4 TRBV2 CATPQDPNNEKLFF
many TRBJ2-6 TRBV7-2 CASSLLGERANVLTF
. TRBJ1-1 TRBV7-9 CASSQGTGGTEAFF
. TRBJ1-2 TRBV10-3 CAISVMTGYGGYTF
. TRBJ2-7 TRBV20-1 CSARDRTGNIYEQYF
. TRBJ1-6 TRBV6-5 CASSLWQGAWSPLHF
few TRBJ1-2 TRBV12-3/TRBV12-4 CASSLWGRSYGYTF
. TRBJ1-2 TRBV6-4 CASSEQGAIGYGYTF
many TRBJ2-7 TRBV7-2 CASSGRQGAYEQYF
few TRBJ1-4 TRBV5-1 CASSLRPATNEKLFF
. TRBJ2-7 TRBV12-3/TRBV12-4 CASSEQGPRQYF
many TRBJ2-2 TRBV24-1 CATSVSGVNTGELFF
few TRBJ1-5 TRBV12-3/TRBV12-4 CASHRGWEPQHF
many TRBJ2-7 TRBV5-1 CASSLGSGHTYEQYF
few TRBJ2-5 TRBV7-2 CASSLISSGYQETQYF
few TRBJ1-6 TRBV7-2 CASSFDRGGNNSPLHF
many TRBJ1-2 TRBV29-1 CSVVAASYGYTF
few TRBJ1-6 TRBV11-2 CASSQDLREKGSPLHF
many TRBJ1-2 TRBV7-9 CASSYSGVTLTGYTF
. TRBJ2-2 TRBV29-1 CSVESGARNTGEQSF
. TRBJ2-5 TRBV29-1 CSDRQEVPRASGIGETQYF
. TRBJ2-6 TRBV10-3 CAISTGDYVLTF
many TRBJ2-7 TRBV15 CATSPTTPLATAEQYF
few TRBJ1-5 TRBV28 CASNRGQQPQHF
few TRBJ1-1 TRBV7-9 CASSLAPGLDTEAFF
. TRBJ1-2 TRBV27 CASRTGTGNGYTF
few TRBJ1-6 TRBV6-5 CASSSPGAPLHF
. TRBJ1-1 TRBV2 CASSVDMGGGRVGAFF
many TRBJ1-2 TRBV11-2 CASSFGDRPGGYTF
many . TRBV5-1 CASSPAGGYNEQFF
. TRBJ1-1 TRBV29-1 CSVVSGRNTEAFF
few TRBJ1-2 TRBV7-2 CASSPLRGSNYGYTF
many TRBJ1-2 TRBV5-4 CASTLEGYGYTF
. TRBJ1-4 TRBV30 CAWSPPSGEELFF
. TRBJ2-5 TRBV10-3 CAISEGLAGGRETQYF
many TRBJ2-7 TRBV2 CASKPGQGPYEQYF
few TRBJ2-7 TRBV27 CASRITPLSSYEQYF
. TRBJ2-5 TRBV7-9 CASSLVIGGATETQYF
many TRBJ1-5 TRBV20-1 CSARERYRGRDQPQHF
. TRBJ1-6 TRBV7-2 CASSQDKPPGTHLSSYNSPLHF